Below are 13 T cell receptor beta chains sequenced from a single sample in a study of T cell repertoires in cytomegalovirus infection. TCRdb recomputed calls from the reads with MiXCR, one row per CDR3 protein. Altogether 270,000 or so distinct CDR3 sequences are present, more than 15% being singletons, with the ten largest covering roughly 50%. The specimen was CD8+ T cells from PBMCs. The receptors come from a human donor in good health (CMV status not recorded). Some clones in this sample may be carry-over from other donors' samples.

A few counts support this clonotype. The chain joins TRBV18 to TRBJ1-2; possible D gene TRBD1, 5 bases. V was shortened by 3 bases and J by 3 bases, with 32 bases between the two germline ends. CDR3 length: 21 amino acids. Germline CDR1 reads KGHSH; CDR2 reads LQKENI. In nucleotides, the CDR3 is TGTGCCAGCTCACCGGTGGGGGGGTCCGTCAGGGTCCCGGCATATGACTATGGCTACACCTTC. Translating gives CASSPVGGSVRVPAYDYGYTF. The whole variable domain, remainder taken from reference TRBV18 and TRBJ1-2, is NAGVMQNPRHLVRRRGQEARLRCSPMKGHSHVYWYRQLPEEGLKFMVYLQKENIIDESGMPKERFSAEFPKEGPSILRIQQVVRGDSAAYFCASSPVGGSVRVPAYDYGYTFGSGTRLTVV.

The chain combines TRBV20-1 with TRBJ2-7; D is uncertain. Between the trimmed V and J ends, which lost 0 bases and 10 bases, there was a span of 10 bases. Germline CDR1 is DFQATT and CDR2 is SNEGSKA (reference sequence). The CDR3 extends over 11 amino acids. In DNA form, the CDR3 reads TGCAGTGCTAGAGAAGCCCTGAATCAGTACTTC. Amino acids: CSAREALNQYF.

The chain combines TRBV28 with TRBJ2-7; no clear D gene. Trimming took off 2 bases at V and 4 bases at J, with 18 bases between the two ends. The CDR3 runs 16 residues. CDR1 and CDR2 from the germline V gene are MDHEN and SYDVKM. CDR3: CASSLGLTDVEYEQYF. For the CDR3, the DNA is TGTGCCAGCAGTTTAGGCCTGACGGACGTGGAATACGAGCAGTACTTC.

This clonotype was detected many times. The V and J genes are TRBV7-2 and TRBJ2-7, with D hard to call. V was shortened by 4 bases and J by 7 bases, with 8 bases between the two germline ends. Germline V lookup: CDR1 SGHTA, CDR2 FQGNSA. The CDR3 runs to 11 residues. The CDR3 spells CASSYVGEQYF. In nucleotides, the CDR3 is TGTGCCAGCAGCTACGTGGGGGAGCAGTACTTC.

The V call is TRBV6-1, the J call TRBJ2-7; D remains unclear. The germline CDR1 and CDR2 sequences are MNHNS and SASEGT. CDR3 size: 14 residues. The germline V and J ends were trimmed by 1 base and 3 bases, with 10 bases remaining between them. CDR3 in DNA: TGTGCCAGCAGTGAAGTTGAAGGATACTACGAGCAGTACTTC. As protein: CASSEVEGYYEQYF.

The rearrangement joins TRBV19 to TRBJ2-1, with D hard to call. CDR1 and CDR2 from the germline V gene are LNHDA and SQIVND (reference sequence). The CDR3 length is 13 residues. Trimming cost V 0 bases and J 9 bases, with 9 bases left between them. The CDR3 nucleotides are TGTGCCAGTAGTATAGAAGGGCTCTTTGAGCAGTTCTTC. Amino acids: CASSIEGLFEQFF. Full variable domain (missing parts from reference TRBV19 and TRBJ2-1): DGGITQSPKYLFRKEGQNVTLSCEQNLNHDAMYWYRQDPGQGLRLIYYSQIVNDFQKGDIAEGYSVSREKKESFPLTVTSAQKNPTAFYLCASSIEGLFEQFFGPGTRLTVL.

This rearrangement joins TRBV13 to TRBJ1-3; 10 bases fit TRBD1. The CDR3 consists of 17 residues. V shed 3 bases, J shed 2 bases, and the junction held 7 bases outside the gene matches. CDR1 is PRHDT and CDR2 is FYEKMQ in the germline V gene (reference sequence). CDR3 coding DNA: TGTGCCAGCAGCTTTTGGAATGACAGGGGGCCTGGAAACACCATATATTTT. Encoded protein: CASSFWNDRGPGNTIYF.

This CDR3 is CASGGTLANYGYTF. The CDR3 region has the DNA TGCGCCAGCGGGGGGACTTTAGCTAACTATGGCTACACCTTC. The J gene is TRBJ1-2, the V gene TRBV23-1; weak D call: TRBD1 (5 bases). TRBV23-1 qualifies as an ORF whose function is uncertain. Trimming left V 8 bases short and J 0 bases short, with 13 bases between. CDR3 length: 14 residues.

This chain joins TRBV7-8 and TRBJ2-3; TRBD2 matches at 12 bases. J was trimmed by 0 bases and V by 5 bases; bases with no gene match: 9. Germline CDR1 is SGHVS and CDR2 is FQNEAQ. This CDR3 has 18 amino acids. The CDR3 DNA reads TGTGCCAGCAGCCTACTAGCGGGGGGACCCGTGAGCACAGATACGCAGTATTTT. Its translation: CASSLLAGGPVSTDTQYF. Full variable domain (missing parts from reference TRBV7-8 and TRBJ2-3): GAGVSQSPRYKVAKRGQDVALRCDPISGHVSLFWYQQALGQGPEFLTYFQNEAQLDKSGLPSDRFFAERPEGSVSTLKIQRTQQEDSAVYLCASSLLAGGPVSTDTQYFGPGTRLTVL.

CDR3 nucleotide sequence: TGTGCCAGCAGTCCTGGTTCGATAGGCAATCAGCCCCAGCATTTT. It specifies CASSPGSIGNQPQHF. This chain links TRBV28 with TRBJ1-5; no clear D gene. V lost 5 bases and J 2 bases, leaving 13 bases between the germline ends. There are 15 residues in the CDR3. Germline V gene sequence: CDR1 MDHEN, CDR2 SYDVKM.

The chain links TRBV7-2 to TRBJ1-5; D is ambiguous. The CDR3 extends over 15 amino acids. From germline, CDR1 is SGHTA and CDR2 FQGNSA. The V gene lost 5 bases and the J gene lost 1 base, with 12 bases spanning the gap. The chain's CDR3 is CASSPLRGSNQPQHF. The DNA of the CDR3 is TGTGCCAGCAGCCCCCTTCGAGGGAGCAATCAGCCCCAGCATTTT.

In this sample, this clonotype turned up many times. V gene TRBV7-2 combines with J gene TRBJ2-3, with a tentative D call TRBD1 (6 bases). The CDR3 totals 15 residues. Trimming pared 4 bases from V and 0 bases from J, leaving 11 bases between. Germline-derived CDR1 and CDR2 are SGHTA and FQGNSA. In DNA form, the CDR3 reads TGTGCCAGCAGCTCTGGACAGTTTAGCACAGATACGCAGTATTTT. It translates to CASSSGQFSTDTQYF. Drawing the rest from reference TRBV7-2 and TRBJ2-3, the complete variable domain is GAGVSQSPSNKVTEKGKDVELRCDPISGHTALYWYRQSLGQGLEFLIYFQGNSAPDKSGLPSDRFSAERTGGSVSTLTIQRTQQEDSAVYLCASSSGQFSTDTQYFGPGTRLTVL.

J is TRBJ2-7 and V is TRBV5-1, with D possibly being TRBD2 (6 bases). The germline V and J ends were trimmed by 0 bases and 0 bases, with 13 bases remaining between them. CDR1 and CDR2 from the germline V gene are SGHRS and YFSETQ. The CDR3 extends over 16 amino acids. CDR3 loop: CASSLEEGSSSYEQYF. In nucleotides, the CDR3 is TGCGCCAGCAGCTTGGAGGAGGGATCGAGCTCCTACGAGCAGTACTTC. Combining the CDR3 with reference TRBV5-1 and TRBJ2-7 gives the whole variable domain KAGVTQTPRYLIKTRGQQVTLSCSPISGHRSVSWYQQTPGQGLQFLFEYFSETQRNKGNFPGRFSGRQFSNSRSEMNVSTLELGDSALYLCASSLEEGSSSYEQYFGPGTRLTVT.